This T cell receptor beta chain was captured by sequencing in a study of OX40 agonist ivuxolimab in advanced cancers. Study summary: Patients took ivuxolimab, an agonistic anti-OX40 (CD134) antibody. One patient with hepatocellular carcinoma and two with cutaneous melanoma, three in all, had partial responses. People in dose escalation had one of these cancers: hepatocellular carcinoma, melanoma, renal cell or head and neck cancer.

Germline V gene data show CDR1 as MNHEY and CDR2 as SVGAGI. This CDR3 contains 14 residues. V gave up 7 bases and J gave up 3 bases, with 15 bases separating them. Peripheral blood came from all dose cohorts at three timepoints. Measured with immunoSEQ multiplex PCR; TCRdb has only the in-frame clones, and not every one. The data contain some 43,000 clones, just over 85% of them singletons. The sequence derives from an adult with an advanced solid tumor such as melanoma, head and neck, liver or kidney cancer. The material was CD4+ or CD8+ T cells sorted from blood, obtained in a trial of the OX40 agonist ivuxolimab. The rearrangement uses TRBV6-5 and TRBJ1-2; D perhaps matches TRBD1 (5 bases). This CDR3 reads CASTKVRGDYGYTF. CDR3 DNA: TGTGCCAGCACTAAAGTTCGGGGGGACTATGGCTACACCTTC.